The 25 T cell receptor beta chains given below trace back to one sample, sequenced in a study of Graves' ophthalmopathy and Graves' hyperthyroidism. TCR beta CDR3 regions were amplified from RNA transcripts. First-round RT-PCR used HTBI primers; second-round multiplex PCR followed. MiXCR, applied by TCRdb to the multiplex PCR reads, yields one record per CDR3 protein. The data hold about 25,000 distinct CDR3 sequences, with about half observed a single time. The source material was peripheral blood. These receptors originate from an adult woman with stable Graves' hyperthyroidism.

Ten or more counts support this clonotype. The genes are TRBV28 and TRBJ2-5; 7 bases line up with TRBD1. CDR3 length: 16 residues. The J segment lost 2 bases and the V segment lost 5 bases, leaving 11 bases of the junction unmatched. Per germline, CDR1 MDHEN and CDR2 SYDVKM. CDR3 region: CASSAHGDRAQETQYF. DNA for the CDR3: TGTGCCAGCAGTGCCCACGGAGACAGGGCACAAGAGACCCAGTACTTC. The whole variable domain, filled in from reference TRBV28 and TRBJ2-5, reads DVKVTQSSRYLVKRTGEKVFLECVQDMDHENMFWYRQDPGLGLRLIYFSYDVKMKEKGDIPEGYSVSREKKERFSLILESASTNQTSMYLCASSAHGDRAQETQYFGPGTRLLVL.

This clonotype was found many times. This chain joins TRBV28 and TRBJ2-7; the D is unclear. Germline V gene sequence: CDR1 MDHEN, CDR2 SYDVKM. Deletions cut 5 bases from V and 3 bases from J, with 11 bases between. This CDR3 is built from 13 residues. The CDR3 spells CASSPRQVYEQYF. Written as DNA, the CDR3 is TGTGCCAGCAGTCCCCGGCAGGTCTACGAGCAGTACTTC.

This sequence joins TRBV2 and TRBJ1-5, with 8 bases matching TRBD1. The germline gives CDR1 SNHLY, CDR2 FYNNEI. This CDR3 comprises 15 residues. Unmatched junction bases numbered 7, after V lost 6 bases and J lost 3 bases. CDR3 sequence reads: CASSPDRDDNQPQHF. DNA of the CDR3: TGTGCCAGCAGCCCGGACAGGGATGACAATCAGCCCCAGCATTTT.

This clonotype was seen a single time. The chain has TRBV29-1 and TRBJ2-5; D remains unclear. This CDR3 is built from 12 residues. Per germline, CDR1 SQVTM and CDR2 ANQGSEA. Trimming shortened V by 4 bases and J by 5 bases, and 11 bases separated the two germline ends. CDR3 residues: CSVAVGRETQYF. Here the CDR3 DNA reads TGCAGCGTTGCGGTGGGCCGGGAGACCCAGTACTTC.

Relative to its sample, this clonotype is medium-sized. In nucleotides, the CDR3 is TGCAGTGCTAGACTGGACCACTCCTACGAGCAGTACTTC. Protein sequence: CSARLDHSYEQYF. The chain is built from TRBV20-1 and TRBJ2-7; D unclear. Trimming removed 2 bases from V and 0 bases from J, with 8 bases in between. Germline CDR1 is DFQATT and CDR2 is SNEGSKA (reference sequence). The CDR3 length is 13 residues.

This clonotype occurred many times. This CDR3 reads CASREGTEAFF. The CDR3 bases are TGTGCCAGCAGAGAGGGCACTGAAGCTTTCTTT. The chain recombines TRBV7-3 with TRBJ1-1; D gene uncertain. The V gene lost 6 bases and the J gene lost 4 bases, with 6 bases spanning the gap. Germline lookup yields CDR1 SGHTA and CDR2 FQGTGA. This CDR3 spans 11 amino acids. The complete variable domain, with remaining parts taken from reference TRBV7-3 and TRBJ1-1, reads GAGVSQTPSNKVTEKGKYVELRCDPISGHTALYWYRQSLGQGPEFLIYFQGTGAADDSGLPNDRFFAVRPEGSVSTLKIQRTERGDSAVYLCASREGTEAFFGQGTRLTVV.

The gene calls are TRBV5-5 and TRBJ2-7, with 7 bases aligning to TRBD1. CDR1 is SGHKS and CDR2 is YYEKEE in the germline V gene (reference sequence). V lost 5 bases and J lost 5; bases outside the gene matches: 7. CDR3 size: 13 residues. The CDR3 is CASSTTGVHEQYF. As DNA, the CDR3 is TGTGCCAGCAGTACTACAGGGGTTCACGAGCAGTACTTC.

V is TRBV20-1 and J is TRBJ1-5; 11 positions agree with TRBD1. CDR3 length equals 15 residues. CDR1 DFQATT and CDR2 SNEGSKA come from the germline V gene (reference sequence). V lost 0 bases and J lost 6; bases outside the gene matches: 4. CDR3 protein: CSARDRTGGGQPQHF. DNA for the CDR3: TGCAGTGCTAGAGACAGGACAGGGGGCGGTCAGCCCCAGCATTTT.

This sequence joins TRBV7-9 and TRBJ2-7, with 12 bases identical to TRBD2. Germline V gene lookup returns CDR1 SEHNR and CDR2 FQNEAQ (reference sequence). CDR3 length: 15 amino acids. J was trimmed by 7 bases and V by 5 bases; bases with no gene match: 9. The CDR3 loop reads CASSNRTSGVFEQYF. CDR3 coding DNA: TGTGCCAGCAGCAATCGGACTAGCGGGGTGTTTGAGCAGTACTTC.

This chain joins TRBV29-1 and TRBJ2-1; TRBD1 agrees at 7 bases. Germline assignment: CDR1 SQVTM and CDR2 ANQGSEA. The ends lost 3 bases at V and 4 bases at J; junction bases unmatched: 6. This CDR3 has 14 residues. CDR3 bases: TGCAGCGTTGAGGCGCAGGGGGTTTACAATGAGCAGTTCTTC. It specifies CSVEAQGVYNEQFF.

This clonotype is medium-sized. V is TRBV20-1 and J is TRBJ2-7; 9 positions match TRBD2. Germline CDR1 is DFQATT and CDR2 is SNEGSKA (reference sequence). The CDR3 runs to 16 residues. J lost 0 bases, V lost 4 bases, and 10 bases had no gene match. This CDR3 reads CSATPSGRFSSYEQYF. The CDR3 nucleotides are TGCAGTGCTACCCCGAGCGGGAGGTTCAGCTCCTACGAGCAGTACTTC.

This clonotype has ten or more counts. This chain joins TRBV12-3 or TRBV12-4 and TRBJ1-5; tentative D call: TRBD1 (6 bases). V was clipped by 6 bases and J by 7 bases, with 22 bases between them. The length of the CDR3 is 16 residues. CDR3 protein: CASSRGGLRMGQPQHF. CDR3 nucleotides: TGTGCCAGCAGCCGTGGGGGCCTACGGATGGGGCAGCCCCAGCATTTT.

J is TRBJ2-7 and V is TRBV20-1; 10 bases line up with TRBD2. Trimming at V came to 6 bases and at J to 8 bases, leaving 10 bases not matched to a gene. From germline, CDR1 is DFQATT and CDR2 SNEGSKA (reference sequence). CDR3 length: 13 residues. CDR3 DNA sequence: TGCAGTGCGGGGACTAGCGCTACCGGCCAGCAGTACTTC. This gives the protein CSAGTSATGQQYF.

This clonotype was detected ten times or more. The J gene is TRBJ2-7, the V gene TRBV7-9, with D perhaps matching TRBD1 (6 bases). The CDR3 sequence is 14 residues long. V dropped 0 bases and J dropped 6 bases, with 12 bases sitting between them. From germline, CDR1 is SEHNR and CDR2 FQNEAQ (reference sequence). CDR3 amino acids: CASSLAGGMFEQYF. CDR3 sequence (DNA): TGTGCCAGCAGCTTAGCAGGGGGTATGTTCGAGCAGTACTTC.

This clonotype was recorded at least ten times. V and J are TRBV27 and TRBJ2-7; no definite D call. V gave up 1 base and J gave up 3 bases, with 7 bases separating them. CDR1 MNHEY and CDR2 SMNVEV come from the germline V gene (reference sequence). This CDR3 has 13 amino acids. CDR3 nucleotide sequence: TGTGCCAGCAGTTTATGGCCAGGCTACGAGCAGTACTTC. Protein sequence: CASSLWPGYEQYF.

In the case of this clonotype: As the CDR3 is not closed by the conserved phenylalanine or tryptophan, this likely results from a read error. The limits of the CDR3 on the DNA are not certain, so only TCRdb's listed CDR3 is given. This rearrangement joins TRBV19 to TRBJ2-7; the table names TRBD2, a call not compared with the DNA. From its first to its last residue, the CDR3 has 15 amino acids. Germline V lookup: CDR1 LNHDA, CDR2 SQIVND (reference sequence). The CDR3: CASSPGASGRADQYY.

The count of this clonotype is one. J is TRBJ2-1 and V is TRBV20-1; D unresolved. Trimming removed 4 bases from V and 0 bases from J, with 13 bases in between. Germline CDR1 is DFQATT and CDR2 is SNEGSKA (reference sequence). This CDR3 has 15 residues. The CDR3 DNA follows: TGCAGTGCTATTCCCCCAGGCGACTCCTACAATGAGCAGTTCTTC. Its translation is CSAIPPGDSYNEQFF.

This clonotype was counted many times. A read error may be the cause here, since a much bigger clone is one base away. This rearrangement joins TRBV12-3 or TRBV12-4 to TRBJ2-5; 8 bases align to TRBD2. The CDR3 consists of 15 residues. The CDR3 spells CASRASGRGKEAQYF. The CDR3 DNA follows: TGTGCCAGCAGGGCGTCCGGGAGGGGAAAAGAGGCCCAGTACTTC.

The genes are TRBV6-5 and TRBJ2-5; D is unresolved. From germline, CDR1 is MNHEY and CDR2 SVGAGI. V dropped 0 bases and J dropped 5 bases, with 13 bases sitting between them. This CDR3 is built from 15 residues. CDR3 amino acids: CASSYSMDLGETQYF. CDR3 nucleotides: TGTGCCAGCAGTTACTCGATGGACCTCGGGGAGACCCAGTACTTC.

At least ten counts were recorded for this clonotype. The V gene is TRBV2, the J gene TRBJ1-1; 7 bases are shared with TRBD1. Trimming took 3 bases from V and 5 from J; bases not matched to a gene: 3. Germline assignment: CDR1 SNHLY and CDR2 FYNNEI. The CDR3 loop spans 13 amino acids. For the CDR3, the DNA is TGTGCCAGCAGTGACAGGGGGGATACTGAAGCTTTCTTT. Its translation: CASSDRGDTEAFF.

Ten or more counts support this clonotype. The chain is built from TRBV6-1 and TRBJ1-2; the match to TRBD1 covers 7 bases. The CDR3 covers 14 residues. Per the germline V gene, CDR1 is MNHNS and CDR2 is SASEGT. The junction had 5 bases not matched to a gene; V was cut back by 6 bases and J by 1 base. In DNA, the CDR3 is TGTGCCAGCAGGCCCGGGGACAGTAACTATGGCTACACCTTC. Amino acids: CASRPGDSNYGYTF.

This clonotype has at least ten counts. A much larger clone lies one base from this, so it may be a read error. The V and J genes are TRBV28 and TRBJ2-7; D gene ambiguous. CDR3 length: 13 amino acids. Germline CDR1 and CDR2: MDHEN and SYDVKM. Trimming removed 3 bases from V and 2 bases from J, with 8 bases in between. The CDR3 coding sequence is TGTGCCAGCAGTTTTCGCTTCGCCTACGAGCAGTACTTC. Protein sequence: CASSFRFAYEQYF. The variable domain in full, completed from reference TRBV28 and TRBJ2-7, reads DVKVTQSSRYLVKRTGEKVFLECVQDMDHENMFWYRQDPGLGLRLIYFSYDVKMKEKGDIPEGYSVSREKKERFSLILESASTNQTSMYLCASSFRFAYEQYFGPGTRLTVT.

The chain employs TRBV6-1 and TRBJ2-1; 7 positions match TRBD1. Germline CDR1 is MNHNS and CDR2 is SASEGT. V was pared by 4 bases and J by 3 bases, with 3 bases of the junction left unmatched. CDR3 size: 14 residues. The chain's CDR3 is CASSAGQDYNEQFF. The CDR3 DNA reads as TGTGCCAGCAGTGCAGGACAGGACTACAATGAGCAGTTCTTC.

In this sample, this clonotype turned up many times. This may be a read error, as it is one base from a much larger clone. Without the conserved terminal phenylalanine or tryptophan, this CDR3 likely stems from a read error. The chain recombines TRBV20-1 with TRBJ2-7, with 10 bases fitting TRBD2. V gave up 2 bases and J gave up 5 bases; unmatched junction bases: 9. The CDR3 is 15 amino acids. The V gene's germline CDR1 is DFQATT and CDR2 SNEGSKA (reference sequence). This chain's CDR3 is CSARWASGSSDEQYL. For the CDR3, the DNA is TGCAGTGCTAGATGGGCTAGCGGGAGTTCCGACGAGCAGTACCTC.

The sample holds many counts of this clonotype. The J gene is TRBJ2-5, the V gene TRBV7-2; tentatively, D is TRBD2 (7 bases). This CDR3 comprises 15 residues. Between the trimmed V and J ends, which lost 5 bases and 4 bases, there was a span of 17 bases. Germline CDR1 is SGHTA and CDR2 is FQGNSA. The CDR3 spells CASSKGGRATETQYF. The DNA for the CDR3 is TGTGCCAGCAGCAAGGGGGGGAGGGCGACAGAGACCCAGTACTTC.